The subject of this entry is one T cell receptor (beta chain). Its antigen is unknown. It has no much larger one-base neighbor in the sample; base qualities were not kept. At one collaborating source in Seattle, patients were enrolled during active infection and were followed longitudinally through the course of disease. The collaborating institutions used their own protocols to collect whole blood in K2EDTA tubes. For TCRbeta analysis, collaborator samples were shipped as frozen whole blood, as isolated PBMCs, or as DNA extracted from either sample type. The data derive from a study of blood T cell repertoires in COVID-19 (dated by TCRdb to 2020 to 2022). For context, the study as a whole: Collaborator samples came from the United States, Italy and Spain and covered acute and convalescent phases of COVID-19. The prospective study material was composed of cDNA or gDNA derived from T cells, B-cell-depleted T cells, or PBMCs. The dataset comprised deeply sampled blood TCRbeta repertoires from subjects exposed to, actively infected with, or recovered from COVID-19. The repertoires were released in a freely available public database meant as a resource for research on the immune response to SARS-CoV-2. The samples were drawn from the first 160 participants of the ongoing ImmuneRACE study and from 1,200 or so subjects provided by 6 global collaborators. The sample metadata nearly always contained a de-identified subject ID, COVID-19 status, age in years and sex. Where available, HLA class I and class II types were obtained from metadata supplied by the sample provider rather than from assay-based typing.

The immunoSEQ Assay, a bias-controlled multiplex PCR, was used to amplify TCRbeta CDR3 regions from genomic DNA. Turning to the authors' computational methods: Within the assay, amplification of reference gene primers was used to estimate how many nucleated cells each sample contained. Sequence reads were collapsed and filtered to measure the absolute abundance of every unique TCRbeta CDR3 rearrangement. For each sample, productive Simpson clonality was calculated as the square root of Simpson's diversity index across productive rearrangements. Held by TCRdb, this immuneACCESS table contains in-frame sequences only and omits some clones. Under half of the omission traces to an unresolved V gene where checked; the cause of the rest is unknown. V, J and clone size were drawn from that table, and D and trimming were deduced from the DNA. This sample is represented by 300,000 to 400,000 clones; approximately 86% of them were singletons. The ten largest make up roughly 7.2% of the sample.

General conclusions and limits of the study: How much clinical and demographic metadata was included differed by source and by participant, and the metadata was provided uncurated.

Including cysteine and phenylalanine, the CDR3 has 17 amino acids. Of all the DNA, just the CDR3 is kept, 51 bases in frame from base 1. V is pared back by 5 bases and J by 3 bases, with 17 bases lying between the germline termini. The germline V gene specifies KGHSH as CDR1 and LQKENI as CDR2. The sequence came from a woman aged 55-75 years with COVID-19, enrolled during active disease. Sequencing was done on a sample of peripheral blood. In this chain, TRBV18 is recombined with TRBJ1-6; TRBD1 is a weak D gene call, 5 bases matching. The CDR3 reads CASSTWREGIYNSPLHF. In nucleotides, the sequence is TGTGCCAGCTCAACTTGGCGGGAGGGGATCTATAATTCACCCCTCCACTTT.